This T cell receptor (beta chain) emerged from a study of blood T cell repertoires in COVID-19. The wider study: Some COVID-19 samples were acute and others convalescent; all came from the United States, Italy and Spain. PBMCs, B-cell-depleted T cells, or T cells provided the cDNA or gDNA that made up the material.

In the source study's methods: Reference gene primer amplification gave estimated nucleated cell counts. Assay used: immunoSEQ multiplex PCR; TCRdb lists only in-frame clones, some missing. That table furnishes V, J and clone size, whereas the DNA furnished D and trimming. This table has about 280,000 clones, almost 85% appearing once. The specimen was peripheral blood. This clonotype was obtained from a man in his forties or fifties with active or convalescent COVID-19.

CDR3 bases: TGTGCCAGCTCACTCACTTACGGGGACAATGAGCAGTTCTTC. This codes for CASSLTYGDNEQFF. The rearrangement uses TRBV18 and TRBJ2-1, with D possibly TRBD2 on 5 matching bases. The V gene's germline CDR1 is KGHSH and CDR2 LQKENI. CDR3 size: 14 residues. V lost 4 bases and J lost 5, with 12 bases in between.